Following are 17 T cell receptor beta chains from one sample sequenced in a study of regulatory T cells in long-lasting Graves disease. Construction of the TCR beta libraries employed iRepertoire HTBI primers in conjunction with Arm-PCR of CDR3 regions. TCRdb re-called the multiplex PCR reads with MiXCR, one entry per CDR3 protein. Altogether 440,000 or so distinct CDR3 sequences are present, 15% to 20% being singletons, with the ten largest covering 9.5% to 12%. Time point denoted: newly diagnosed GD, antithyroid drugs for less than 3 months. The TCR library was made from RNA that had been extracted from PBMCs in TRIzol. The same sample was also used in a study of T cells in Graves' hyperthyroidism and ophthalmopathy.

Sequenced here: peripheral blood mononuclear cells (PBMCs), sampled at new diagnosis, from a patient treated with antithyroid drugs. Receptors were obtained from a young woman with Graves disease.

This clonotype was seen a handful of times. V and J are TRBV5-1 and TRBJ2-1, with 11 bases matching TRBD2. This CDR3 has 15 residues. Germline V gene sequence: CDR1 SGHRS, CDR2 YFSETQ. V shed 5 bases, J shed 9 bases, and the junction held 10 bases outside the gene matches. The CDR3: CASREVAGGPGEQFF. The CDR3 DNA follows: TGCGCCAGCAGAGAAGTAGCGGGAGGGCCGGGTGAGCAGTTCTTC.

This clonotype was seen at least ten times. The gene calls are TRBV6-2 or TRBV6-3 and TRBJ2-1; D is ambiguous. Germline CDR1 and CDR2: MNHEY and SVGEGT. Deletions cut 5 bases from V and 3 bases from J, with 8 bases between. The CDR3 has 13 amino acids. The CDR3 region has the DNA TGTGCCAGCAGTGAAGCAGGCTACAATGAGCAGTTCTTC. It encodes CASSEAGYNEQFF.

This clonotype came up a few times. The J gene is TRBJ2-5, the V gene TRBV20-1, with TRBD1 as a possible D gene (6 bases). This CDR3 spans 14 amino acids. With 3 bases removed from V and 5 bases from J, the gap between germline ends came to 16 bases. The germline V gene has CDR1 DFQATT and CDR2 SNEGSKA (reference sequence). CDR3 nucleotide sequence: TGCAGTGCTAGTTGGGCAGGGGATCGGGAGACCCAGTACTTC. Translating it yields CSASWAGDRETQYF.

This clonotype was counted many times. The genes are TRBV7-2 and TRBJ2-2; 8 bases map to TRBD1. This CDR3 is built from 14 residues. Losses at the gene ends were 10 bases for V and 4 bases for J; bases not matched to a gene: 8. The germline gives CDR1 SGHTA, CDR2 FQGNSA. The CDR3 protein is CATSGGVGTGELFF. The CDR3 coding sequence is TGTGCCACTTCAGGGGGCGTCGGCACCGGGGAGCTGTTTTTT.

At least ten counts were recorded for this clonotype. CDR3 region: CSARDPSSVSYEQYF. The CDR3 nucleotides read TGCAGTGCTAGAGATCCATCTTCAGTCTCCTACGAGCAGTACTTC. This rearrangement joins TRBV20-1 to TRBJ2-7; no clear D. The CDR3 has 15 amino acids. V was cut by 0 bases and J by 0 bases, with 12 bases left in between. Per germline, CDR1 DFQATT and CDR2 SNEGSKA (reference sequence).

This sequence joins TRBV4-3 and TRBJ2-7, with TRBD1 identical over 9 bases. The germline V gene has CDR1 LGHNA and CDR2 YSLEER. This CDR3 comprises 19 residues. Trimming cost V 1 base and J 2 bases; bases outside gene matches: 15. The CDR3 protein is CASSQVYGTGRPEAYEQYF. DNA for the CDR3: TGCGCCAGCAGCCAAGTTTATGGGACAGGGCGCCCCGAGGCCTACGAGCAGTACTTC.

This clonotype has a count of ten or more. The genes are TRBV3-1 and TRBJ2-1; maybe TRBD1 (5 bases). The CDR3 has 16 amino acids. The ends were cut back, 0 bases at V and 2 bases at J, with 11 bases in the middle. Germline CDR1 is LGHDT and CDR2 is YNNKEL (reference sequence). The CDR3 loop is CASSQEGALPYNEQFF. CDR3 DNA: TGTGCCAGCAGCCAAGAAGGGGCGCTCCCCTACAATGAGCAGTTCTTC.

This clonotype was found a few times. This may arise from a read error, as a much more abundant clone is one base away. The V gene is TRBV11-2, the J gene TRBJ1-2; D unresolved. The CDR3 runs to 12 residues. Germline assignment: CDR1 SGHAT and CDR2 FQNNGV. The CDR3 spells CASSLENGGYAF. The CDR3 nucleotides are TGTGCCAGCAGCTTAGAGAACGGAGGCTACGCCTTC.

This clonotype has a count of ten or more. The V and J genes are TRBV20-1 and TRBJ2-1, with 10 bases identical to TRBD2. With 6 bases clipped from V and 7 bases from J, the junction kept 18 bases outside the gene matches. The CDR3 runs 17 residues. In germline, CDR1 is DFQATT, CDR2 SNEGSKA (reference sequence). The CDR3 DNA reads TGCAGTGCCTTCAGCTTCAAACTAGCGGGAAGTAGGAATGAGCAGTTCTTC. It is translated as CSAFSFKLAGSRNEQFF.

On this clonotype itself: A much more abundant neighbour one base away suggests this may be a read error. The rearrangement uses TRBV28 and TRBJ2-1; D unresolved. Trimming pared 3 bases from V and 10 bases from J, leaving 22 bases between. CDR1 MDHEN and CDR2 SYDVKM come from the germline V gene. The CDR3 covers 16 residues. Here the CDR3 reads CASSFLSQEISYEQFF. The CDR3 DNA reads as TGTGCCAGCAGTTTTTTGAGTCAGGAGATCTCCTACGAGCAGTTCTTC.

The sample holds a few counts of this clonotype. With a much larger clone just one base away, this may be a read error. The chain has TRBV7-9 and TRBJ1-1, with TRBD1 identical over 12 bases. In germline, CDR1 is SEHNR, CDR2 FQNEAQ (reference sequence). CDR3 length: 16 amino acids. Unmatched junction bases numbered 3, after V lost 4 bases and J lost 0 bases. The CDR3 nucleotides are TGTGCCAGCAGCTCCGGGACAGGGGGCCTGAACACTGAAGCTTTCTTT. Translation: CASSSGTGGLNTEAFF.

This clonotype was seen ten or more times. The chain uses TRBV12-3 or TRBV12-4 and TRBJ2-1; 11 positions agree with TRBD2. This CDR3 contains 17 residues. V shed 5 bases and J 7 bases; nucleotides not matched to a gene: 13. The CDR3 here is CASSRTSGSPLGNEQFF. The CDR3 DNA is TGTGCCAGCAGTCGTACTAGCGGGAGTCCCCTGGGGAATGAGCAGTTCTTC.

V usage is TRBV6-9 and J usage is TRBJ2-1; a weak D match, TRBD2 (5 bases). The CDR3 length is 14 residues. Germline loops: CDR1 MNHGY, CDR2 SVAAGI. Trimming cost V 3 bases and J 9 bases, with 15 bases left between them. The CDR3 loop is CASSYGGGRGEQFF. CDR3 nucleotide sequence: TGTGCCAGCAGTTACGGAGGAGGCCGAGGTGAGCAGTTCTTC.

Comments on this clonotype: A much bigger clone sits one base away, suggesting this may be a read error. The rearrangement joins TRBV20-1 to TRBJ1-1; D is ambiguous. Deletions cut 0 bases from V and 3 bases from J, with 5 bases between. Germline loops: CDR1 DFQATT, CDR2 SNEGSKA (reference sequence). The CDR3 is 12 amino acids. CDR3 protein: CSAREGYTEAFF. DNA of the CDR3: TGCAGTGCTAGAGAGGGATACACTGAAGCTTTCTTT.

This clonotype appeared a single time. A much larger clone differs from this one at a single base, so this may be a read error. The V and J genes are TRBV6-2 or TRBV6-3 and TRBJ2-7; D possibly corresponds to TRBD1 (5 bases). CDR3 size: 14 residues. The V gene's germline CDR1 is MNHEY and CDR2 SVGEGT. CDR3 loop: CAGSSNRQNYEQYF. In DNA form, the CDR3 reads TGTGCCGGCAGTTCAAACCGACAGAACTACGAGCAGTACTTC.

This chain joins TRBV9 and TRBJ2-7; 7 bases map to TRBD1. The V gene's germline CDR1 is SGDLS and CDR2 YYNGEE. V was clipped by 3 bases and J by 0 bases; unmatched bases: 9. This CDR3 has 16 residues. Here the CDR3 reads CASSGSTGVSSYEQYF. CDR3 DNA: TGTGCCAGCAGCGGTTCTACAGGGGTCAGCTCCTACGAGCAGTACTTC.

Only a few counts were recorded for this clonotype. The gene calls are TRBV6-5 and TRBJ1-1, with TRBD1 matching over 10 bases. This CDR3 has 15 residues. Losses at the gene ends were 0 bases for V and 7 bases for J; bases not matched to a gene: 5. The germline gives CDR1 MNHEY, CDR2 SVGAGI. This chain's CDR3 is CASSYSGQGNLEAFF. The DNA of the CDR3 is TGTGCCAGCAGTTACTCGGGACAGGGGAACCTTGAAGCTTTCTTT.